Below are 10 T cell receptor beta chains sequenced from a single sample in a study of T cell responses to AZD1222 COVID-19 vaccine. The data were produced by immunoSEQ multiplex PCR, yet TCRdb's version contains in-frame clones alone and is incomplete. This table has about 97,000 clones, less than 95% appearing once. The input for sequencing was peripheral blood, taken on day 0 of AZD1222 vaccination. Receptor source: an adult in good health.

The V and J genes are TRBV5-1 and TRBJ1-6; a weak D match, TRBD1 (5 bases). Trimming shortened V by 2 bases and J by 6 bases, and 18 bases separated the two germline ends. Germline V gene data show CDR1 as SGHRS and CDR2 as YFSETQ. This CDR3 has 17 amino acids. The CDR3 nucleotides are TGCGCCAGCAGCTTTGTTACAGGCGGCGGCCGTAATTCACCCCTCCACTTT. Translated: CASSFVTGGGRNSPLHF.

The CDR3 DNA follows: TGTGCCAGCAGTTTATCGGGAAAGAATGAAAAACTGTTTTTT. It yields the protein CASSLSGKNEKLFF. The chain uses TRBV28 and TRBJ1-4; no reliable D call. CDR3 length equals 14 residues. Trimming stripped 1 base from V and 5 bases from J, with 8 bases between. CDR1 MDHEN and CDR2 SYDVKM come from the germline V gene.

The chain links TRBV19 to TRBJ1-2; the D is unclear. The CDR3 is 14 amino acids. Between the trimmed V and J ends, which lost 5 bases and 8 bases, there was a span of 18 bases. CDR1 and CDR2 (germline): LNHDA, SQIVND (reference sequence). The chain's CDR3 is CASSLRRWEGGYTF. Here the CDR3 DNA reads TGTGCCAGTAGTCTCCGGAGGTGGGAGGGCGGCTACACCTTC. Together with reference TRBV19 and TRBJ1-2, the CDR3 gives the full variable domain: DGGITQSPKYLFRKEGQNVTLSCEQNLNHDAMYWYRQDPGQGLRLIYYSQIVNDFQKGDIAEGYSVSREKKESFPLTVTSAQKNPTAFYLCASSLRRWEGGYTFGSGTRLTVV.

V is TRBV27 and J is TRBJ1-2; D gene unclear. Germline V CDR1 and CDR2: MNHEY, SMNVEV (reference sequence). This CDR3 spans 15 amino acids. Trimming cost V 6 bases and J 1 base, with 15 bases left between them. The CDR3 spells CASSPSQTINYGYTF. The CDR3 DNA sequence: TGTGCCAGCAGCCCTAGCCAGACCATTAACTATGGCTACACCTTC.

V and J are TRBV10-2 and TRBJ2-2; D is possibly TRBD2 (5 bases). Trimming left V 7 bases short and J 5 bases short, with 8 bases between. Germline assignment: CDR1 WSHSY and CDR2 SAAADI. The CDR3 contains 12 residues. The CDR3 loop is CASNQRTGELFF. The DNA of the CDR3 is TGCGCCAGCAACCAGCGGACCGGGGAGCTGTTTTTT.

The chain links TRBV7-4 to TRBJ2-7; no clear D. The CDR3 loop spans 15 amino acids. The germline V gene has CDR1 SGHVT and CDR2 SQSDAQ. Trimming took 8 bases from V and 7 from J, leaving 24 bases between them. This CDR3 reads CASLPRAEVLKEQYF. The CDR3 DNA reads TGTGCCAGCTTGCCCCGGGCGGAAGTACTGAAAGAGCAGTACTTC.

The chain combines TRBV5-4 with TRBJ2-5; no clear D. Trimming cost V 2 bases and J 5 bases, with 13 bases left between them. The CDR3 runs 14 residues. CDR1 is SGHNT, CDR2 YYREEE, per germline (reference sequence). CDR3 nucleotides: TGTGCCAGCAGCTTATACTCTTTCGGGGAGACCCAGTACTTC. Translated, it gives CASSLYSFGETQYF.

This chain links TRBV30 with TRBJ2-7; 8 bases align to TRBD2. From germline, CDR1 is GTSNPN and CDR2 SVGIG (reference sequence). The CDR3 is 14 residues long. With V trimmed by 1 base and J by 4 bases, 6 bases remained unmatched. The CDR3 region is CAWSGAGGSYEQYF. DNA for the CDR3: TGTGCCTGGAGTGGGGCGGGGGGATCTTACGAGCAGTACTTC.

The gene calls are TRBV7-2 and TRBJ2-5; D ambiguous. CDR3 size: 14 residues. Germline loops: CDR1 SGHTA, CDR2 FQGNSA. V was clipped by 1 base and J by 2 bases, with 8 bases between them. In DNA, the CDR3 is TGTGCCAGCAGCTTAGATCACGTACAAGAGACCCAGTACTTC. Amino acids: CASSLDHVQETQYF.

The V gene is TRBV19, the J gene TRBJ1-5, with 7 positions matching TRBD1. Germline loops: CDR1 LNHDA, CDR2 SQIVND (reference sequence). Trimming cost V 8 bases and J 3 bases; bases outside gene matches: 13. This CDR3 has 16 amino acids. In nucleotides, the CDR3 is TGTGCCAGTCGTGACAGGGAATTATCCTACAATCAGCCCCAGCATTTT. Translated: CASRDRELSYNQPQHF.